The 17 T cell receptor beta chains below were found in one sample sequenced in a study of persistence of HIV-infected CD4 T cells (dated by TCRdb to about 2020). In light of the paper, this sample's treatment or condition label describes: suppressive antiretroviral therapy. Lysates of CMV-infected fibroblasts were used at about 10 ug/mL for cell stimulation. Responding CD4+ T cells were sorted on the basis of upregulation of both CD40 ligand and CD69. The immunoSEQ hsTCRB assay version 4 in survey mode was used to sequence TCRbeta repertoires from genomic DNA. As stored in TCRdb, this immuneACCESS dataset retains in-frame rearrangements with V and J assigned. A fraction of the clones does not appear; measured against another copy, unresolved V genes explain less than half of the discrepancy, and the remainder lacks a known reason. In this sample the table shows roughly 16,000 clones, approximately 65% of which occur a single time. The ten largest clonotypes hold 7% to 10% of the sample.

Their antigens are not known. Sequences were derived from CD4+ T cells sorted from PBMCs after roughly 18-hour stimulation, sampled from a patient who received antiretroviral therapy. The cell subset or site label for this specimen denotes: CD40L+CD69+ CD4 T cells responding to CMV lysate. These TCRs come from an adult woman with HIV who was CMV-seropositive.

The CDR3 coding sequence is TGTGCCAGCACCACGTACACCGGGGAGCTGTTTTTT. This encodes CASTTYTGELFF. The chain carries TRBV12-3 or TRBV12-4 and TRBJ2-2, with unresolved D. This CDR3 is built from 12 residues. V lost 7 bases and J lost 3, with 6 bases in between.

The chain combines TRBV7-3 with TRBJ1-1; TRBD1 is a possible D gene (5 bases). CDR3 length equals 13 residues. Looked up from germline, CDR1 is SGHTA and CDR2 is FQGTGA. Trimming stripped 4 bases from V and 2 bases from J, with 8 bases between. The CDR3, as DNA: TGTGCCAGCAGCTCGGGGGGAAACACTGAAGCTTTCTTT. This codes for CASSSGGNTEAFF. Looking up the rest from reference TRBV7-3 and TRBJ1-1 gives the full variable domain: GAGVSQTPSNKVTEKGKYVELRCDPISGHTALYWYRQSLGQGPEFLIYFQGTGAADDSGLPNDRFFAVRPEGSVSTLKIQRTERGDSAVYLCASSSGGNTEAFFGQGTRLTVV.

The V gene is TRBV29-1, the J gene TRBJ2-7; D is undetermined. Germline assignment: CDR1 SQVTM and CDR2 ANQGSEA. The CDR3 has 12 residues. Trimming left V 6 bases short and J 3 bases short, with 12 bases between. The CDR3 here is CSVSSFSYEQYF. The DNA of the CDR3 is TGCAGCGTCAGTTCGTTTAGCTACGAGCAGTACTTC.

V is TRBV24-1 and J is TRBJ2-5; D not resolved. V lost 9 bases, J lost 2 bases, and 9 bases lay in between. The germline gives CDR1 KGHDR, CDR2 SFDVKD. This CDR3 has 12 residues. The CDR3 loop is CATRSPQETQYF. CDR3 DNA sequence: TGTGCCACCCGGTCTCCTCAAGAGACCCAGTACTTC.

V gene TRBV7-3 combines with J gene TRBJ2-1; tentative D call: TRBD2 (5 bases). Germline V gives CDR1 SGHTA, CDR2 FQGTGA. Between the trimmed V and J ends, which lost 3 bases and 7 bases, there was a span of 7 bases. The CDR3 contains 12 residues. CDR3 DNA sequence: TGTGCCAGCAGCTTCCGGGGTAATGAGCAGTTCTTC. Translating gives CASSFRGNEQFF.

CDR3 nucleotides: TGTGCCATCACCGGCCCCGGTATTCAGGGGGGCACTGAAGCTTTCTTT. It is translated as CAITGPGIQGGTEAFF. The rearrangement joins TRBV10-3 to TRBJ1-1; 7 bases line up with TRBD1. Trimming cost V 7 bases and J 4 bases; bases outside gene matches: 15. Germline values: CDR1 ENHRY, CDR2 SYGVKD. The CDR3 covers 16 residues.

This clone counts as medium-sized. The chain links TRBV6-5 to TRBJ2-6; no clear D. This CDR3 has 13 residues. CDR1 is MNHEY and CDR2 is SVGAGI in the germline V gene. V lost 10 bases to trimming and J lost 0 bases, with 7 bases between them. The CDR3 protein is CAIESSGANVLTF. The CDR3 DNA reads TGTGCCATCGAAAGCTCTGGGGCCAACGTCCTGACTTTC.

The genes are TRBV5-1 and TRBJ2-2; 9 nucleotides match TRBD2. This CDR3 has 14 amino acids. The germline V gene encodes CDR1 SGHRS and CDR2 YFSETQ. The V segment lost 2 bases and the J segment 8 bases; nucleotides outside the gene matches: 4. In nucleotides, the CDR3 is TGCGCCAGCAGCTTATCTAGCGGGAATGGGGAGCTGTTTTTT. It encodes CASSLSSGNGELFF.

This clone was observed a handful of times. The chain links TRBV30 to TRBJ1-4, with no clear D. Per germline, CDR1 GTSNPN and CDR2 SVGIG (reference sequence). With 4 bases removed from V and 8 bases from J, the gap between germline ends came to 14 bases. This CDR3 comprises 13 residues. The CDR3 region is CAWNRVAQEKLFF. In DNA, the CDR3 is TGTGCCTGGAATAGGGTGGCGCAGGAAAAACTGTTTTTT.

The chain recombines TRBV27 with TRBJ1-2; D may be TRBD1 (5 bases). V was trimmed by 6 bases and J by 0 bases, leaving 11 bases between them. CDR3 length: 14 amino acids. Germline CDR1 MNHEY, CDR2 SMNVEV (reference sequence). DNA of the CDR3: TGTGCCAGCAGAAAAGGGGATTCTAACTATGGCTACACCTTC. The encoded protein is CASRKGDSNYGYTF.

In this sample, this clone turned up once. CDR3 sequence (DNA): TGTGCCAGCAGTTACCCCGGACAGGGTAAGGAGACCCAGTACTTC. Amino acid sequence: CASSYPGQGKETQYF. The V and J genes are TRBV6-6 and TRBJ2-5; 8 bases are a match to TRBD1. Germline CDR1 and CDR2: MNHNY and SVGAGI (reference sequence). The CDR3 spans 15 residues. Unmatched junction bases numbered 7, after V lost 2 bases and J lost 5 bases.

The chain carries TRBV5-8 and TRBJ2-1, with TRBD2 matching 12 bases. V lost 5 bases to trimming and J lost 5 bases; unmatched junction nucleotides: 11. CDR1 is SGHTS, CDR2 YDEGEE, per germline. This CDR3 region has 17 residues. The CDR3 here is CASRKYRTSGVHNEQFF. The CDR3 DNA sequence: TGTGCCAGCAGGAAATACCGGACTAGCGGGGTGCACAATGAGCAGTTCTTC.

This chain connects TRBV5-5 to TRBJ1-1; D gene ambiguous. Trimming took 2 bases from V and 0 from J, leaving 8 bases between them. Germline CDR1 SGHKS, CDR2 YYEKEE (reference sequence). The CDR3 is 14 amino acids. The DNA of the CDR3 is TGTGCCAGCAGCTTCAACACCTTGAACACTGAAGCTTTCTTT. Protein: CASSFNTLNTEAFF.

V is TRBV19 and J is TRBJ1-2; D is unresolved. This CDR3 is built from 11 residues. Germline loops: CDR1 LNHDA, CDR2 SQIVND (reference sequence). The V end was cut by 5 bases, the J end by 6 bases, with 7 bases between. The CDR3 DNA reads TGTGCCAGTAGTGAGTCGAATGGCTACACCTTC. It encodes CASSESNGYTF.

The J gene is TRBJ1-1, the V gene TRBV14, with D unclear. The V end was cut by 5 bases, the J end by 3 bases, with 16 bases between. This CDR3 comprises 15 residues. Germline V lookup: CDR1 SGHDN, CDR2 FVKESK. The CDR3 is CASSAFRARDTEAFF. CDR3 DNA: TGTGCCAGCAGCGCCTTCCGGGCGAGGGACACTGAAGCTTTCTTT.

The chain couples TRBV24-1 to TRBJ2-1, with TRBD2 matching 13 bases. J lost 9 bases, V lost 5 bases, and 9 bases had no gene match. The germline CDR1 and CDR2 sequences are KGHDR and SFDVKD. This CDR3 comprises 16 residues. CDR3 coding DNA: TGTGCCACCAGTGGGACTAGCGGGGGAGCGGGGGGTGAGCAGTTCTTC. Its translation is CATSGTSGGAGGEQFF.

This clone occurred once. The chain carries TRBV6-6 and TRBJ1-2; D is unclear. Germline V lookup: CDR1 MNHNY, CDR2 SVGAGI (reference sequence). Between the trimmed V and J ends, which lost 0 bases and 3 bases, there was a span of 5 bases. CDR3 length: 13 amino acids. CDR3 bases: TGTGCCAGCAGTTACTCGGCAGACTATGGCTACACCTTC. Residues: CASSYSADYGYTF.